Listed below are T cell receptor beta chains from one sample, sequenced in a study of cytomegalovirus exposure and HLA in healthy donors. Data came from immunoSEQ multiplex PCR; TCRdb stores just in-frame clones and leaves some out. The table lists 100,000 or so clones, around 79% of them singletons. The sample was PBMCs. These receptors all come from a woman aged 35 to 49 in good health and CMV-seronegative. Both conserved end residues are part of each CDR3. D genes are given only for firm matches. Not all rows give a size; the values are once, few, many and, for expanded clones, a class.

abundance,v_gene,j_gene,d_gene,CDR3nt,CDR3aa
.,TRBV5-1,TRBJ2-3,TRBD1,TGCGCCAGCAGCCTAGACAGGGGGCTTACAGATACGCAGTATTTT,CASSLDRGLTDTQYF
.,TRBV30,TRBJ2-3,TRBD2,TGTGCCTGGCAACTAGCGGGAGGGGCGGCAGATACGCAGTATTTT,CAWQLAGGAADTQYF
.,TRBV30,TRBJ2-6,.,TGTGCCTGGAGTCCCTTAGACAGGATAGTTTTCTCTGGGGCCAACGTCCTGACTTTC,CAWSPLDRIVFSGANVLTF
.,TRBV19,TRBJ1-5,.,TGTGCCAGCCAGGGTTTTGGGAATCAGCCCCAGCATTTT,CASQGFGNQPQHF
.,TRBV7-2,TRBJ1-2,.,TGTGCCAGCGGGGGATGGAGCGGGAACTATGGCTACACCTTC,CASGGWSGNYGYTF
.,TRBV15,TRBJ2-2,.,TGTGCCACCAGCAGAGATGGACATGGGGAGCTGTTTTTT,CATSRDGHGELFF
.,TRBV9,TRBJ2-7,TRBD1,TGTGCCAGCAGCGCGGGACAGGGGACCTACGAGCAGTACTTC,CASSAGQGTYEQYF
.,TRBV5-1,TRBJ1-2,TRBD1,TGCGCCAGCAGCCTCGGGACAGGGTTGAGCGGCTACACCTTC,CASSLGTGLSGYTF
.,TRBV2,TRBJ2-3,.,TGTGCCAGCAGTGCTTTGGTGGCTCACACAGATACGCAGTATTTT,CASSALVAHTDTQYF
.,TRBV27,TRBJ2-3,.,TGTGCCAGCAGTTTGATGCGGTCCACAGATACGCAGTATTTT,CASSLMRSTDTQYF
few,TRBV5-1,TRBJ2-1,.,TGCGCCAGCAGCCTGTCCCAGCGGGTTTACAATGAGCAGTTCTTC,CASSLSQRVYNEQFF
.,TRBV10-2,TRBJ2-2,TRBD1,TGCGCCGCCCTTGGGACAGCCTCCGGTACCGGGGAGCTGTTTTTT,CAALGTASGTGELFF
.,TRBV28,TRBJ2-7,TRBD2,TGTGCCAGCAGTTTTGGGACTAGCGGAGATTCCTACGAGCAGTACTTC,CASSFGTSGDSYEQYF
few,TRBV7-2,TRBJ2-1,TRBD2,TGTGCCAGCAGCTTAGTGGGACTAGCGGACAATGAGCAGTTCTTC,CASSLVGLADNEQFF
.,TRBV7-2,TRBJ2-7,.,TGTGCCAGCAGGCGAGAGTACGAGCAGTACTTC,CASRREYEQYF
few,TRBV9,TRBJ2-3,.,TGTGCCAGCAGCGTAAACAACCCCACAGATACGCAGTATTTT,CASSVNNPTDTQYF
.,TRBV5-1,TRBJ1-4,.,TGCGCCAGCAGCTTGGGTGGGGAGTCCCCCACTAATGAAAAACTGTTTTTT,CASSLGGESPTNEKLFF
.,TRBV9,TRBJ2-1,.,TGTGCCAGCAGCGTAGGCGGTAGTTACAATGAGCAGTTCTTC,CASSVGGSYNEQFF
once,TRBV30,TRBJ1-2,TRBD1,TGTGCCTGGAGACCCCACCTAGGACAGGGGAAAAGGGATGGCTACACCTTC,CAWRPHLGQGKRDGYTF
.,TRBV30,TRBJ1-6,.,TGTGCCTGGAGAGGGGGACGGGGCAATTCACCCCTCCACTTT,CAWRGGRGNSPLHF
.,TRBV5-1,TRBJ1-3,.,TGCGCCAGCAGACGCTTGTCCTCGGGGGATGGAAACACCATATATTTT,CASRRLSSGDGNTIYF
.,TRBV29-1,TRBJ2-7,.,TGCAGCGTTGAGTCGAGGGACACGGTTTCCTACGAGCAGTACTTC,CSVESRDTVSYEQYF
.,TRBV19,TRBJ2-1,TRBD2,TGTGCCAGTAGTCATCCTAGCGGGAGGGACCATGAGCAGTTCTTC,CASSHPSGRDHEQFF
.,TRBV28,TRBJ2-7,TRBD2,TGTGCCAGCAGTTCTAGCGGGAGTCTCTACGAGCAGTACTTC,CASSSSGSLYEQYF
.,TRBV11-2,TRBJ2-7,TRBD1,TGTGCCAGCAGCTCCCGGGACAGGGGGCCCCCCTACGAGCAGTACTTC,CASSSRDRGPPYEQYF
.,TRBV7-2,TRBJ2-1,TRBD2,TGTGCCAGCAGCTTAGAGGGCGGGAGGGGTAATGAGCAGTTCTTC,CASSLEGGRGNEQFF
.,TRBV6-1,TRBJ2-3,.,TGTGCCAGCAGCGTGGACAGGGAGGGGGATACGCAGTATTTT,CASSVDREGDTQYF
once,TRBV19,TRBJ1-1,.,TGTGCCAGTAGTCCACCTCGCCGGGACACTGAAGCTTTCTTT,CASSPPRRDTEAFF
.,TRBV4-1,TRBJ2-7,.,TGCGCCAGCAGCCACGGAGCCGAGTACGAGCAGTACTTC,CASSHGAEYEQYF
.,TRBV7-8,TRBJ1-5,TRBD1,TGTGCCAGCAGCCATACCGGGACAGGGGCCTATAGCAATCAGCCCCAGCATTTT,CASSHTGTGAYSNQPQHF
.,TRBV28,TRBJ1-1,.,TGTGCCAGCAGTTGGGGGACTGGTGGCTTGGACACTGAAGCTTTCTTT,CASSWGTGGLDTEAFF
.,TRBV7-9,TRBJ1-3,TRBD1,TGTGCCAGCAGCTTAATGGGACAGTTCTCTGGAAACACCATATATTTT,CASSLMGQFSGNTIYF
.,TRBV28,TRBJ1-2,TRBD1,TGTGCCAGCAACCAACAGGGGGACTATGGCTACACCTTC,CASNQQGDYGYTF
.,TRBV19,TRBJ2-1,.,TGTGCCAGCTCCCCCGAAGGTGCGGGTCTCAATGAGCAGTTCTTC,CASSPEGAGLNEQFF
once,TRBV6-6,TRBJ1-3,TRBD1,TGTGCCAGCACTCGGACAGGGCTTAATGGAAACACCATATATTTT,CASTRTGLNGNTIYF
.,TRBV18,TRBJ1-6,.,TGTGCCAGCTCACCAAGGGCAGGGAATAATTCACCCCTCCACTTT,CASSPRAGNNSPLHF
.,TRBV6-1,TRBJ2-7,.,TGTGCCAGCAGTGTGAGGCCAGGGAACGAGCAGTACTTC,CASSVRPGNEQYF
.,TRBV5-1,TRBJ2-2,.,TGCGCCAGCAGCCCGGACCTGGAGGCCTCGAACACCGGGGAGCTGTTTTTT,CASSPDLEASNTGELFF
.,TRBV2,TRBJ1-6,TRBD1,TGTGCCAGCAGTGAAGCCATGAACAGGGGAGGTCCGTATGATTCACCCCTCCACTTT,CASSEAMNRGGPYDSPLHF
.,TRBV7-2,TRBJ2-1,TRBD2,TGTGCCAGCAGCCTCACGGGACTAGCTGGGAATGAGCAGTTCTTC,CASSLTGLAGNEQFF
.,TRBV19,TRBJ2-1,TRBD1,TGTGCCAGTAGTATTTTTGGGCTGGACAGGGGGAGGGCTAATGAGCAGTTCTTC,CASSIFGLDRGRANEQFF
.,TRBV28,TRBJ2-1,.,TGTGCCAGCATCCCCCCAGTAGGGCAGGGCGGACGGAATGAGCAGTTCTTC,CASIPPVGQGGRNEQFF
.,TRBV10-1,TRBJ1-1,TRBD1,TGCGCCAGCAGCTTGGGACAGGGCACTGAAGCTTTCTTT,CASSLGQGTEAFF
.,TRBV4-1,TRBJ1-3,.,TGCGCCAGCAGCCGTCCGGGTGGAAACACCATATATTTT,CASSRPGGNTIYF
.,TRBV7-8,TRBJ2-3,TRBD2,TGTGCCAGCAGCGACCGGACTAGTGCATTCACAGATACGCAGTATTTT,CASSDRTSAFTDTQYF
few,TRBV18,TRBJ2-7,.,TGTGCCAGCTCACCGCGAAGTCTTGGGCGACACGAGCAGTACTTC,CASSPRSLGRHEQYF
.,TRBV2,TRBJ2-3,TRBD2,TGTGCCAGCAGTATTCCGGCTAGCGGGGGGACAGATACGCAGTATTTT,CASSIPASGGTDTQYF
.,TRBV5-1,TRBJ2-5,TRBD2,TGCGCCAGCAGCTTGGTCCTAGCGGGAGGGCAAGAGACCCAGTACTTC,CASSLVLAGGQETQYF
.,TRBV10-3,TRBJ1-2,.,TGTGCCATCAGTGAGTCACGGAACTATGGCTACACCTTC,CAISESRNYGYTF
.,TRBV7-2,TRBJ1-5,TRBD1,TGTGCCAGCAGCGCAACGACAGGGGTGGAGATTCAGCCCCAGCATTTT,CASSATTGVEIQPQHF
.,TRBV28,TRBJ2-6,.,TGTGCCAGTAATTACCTCGGGACTTCTTACTCTGGGGCCAACGTCCTGACTTTC,CASNYLGTSYSGANVLTF
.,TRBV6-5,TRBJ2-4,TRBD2,TGTGCCAGCAGGAAGGGACTAGCGGGTAAAAACATTCAGTACTTC,CASRKGLAGKNIQYF
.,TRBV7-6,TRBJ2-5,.,TGTGCCAGCAGCTTAGGGGCGGAGACCCAGTACTTC,CASSLGAETQYF